Given below is one TCR beta chain in context. Germline V gene data show CDR1 as MGHRA and CDR2 as YSYEKL. This CDR3 is built from 16 residues. V lost 0 bases and J lost 5, with 14 bases in between. The sample originates from a study of blood T cell repertoires in COVID-19. Turning to the study itself: The cDNA or gDNA used as material had been derived from T cells, B-cell-depleted T cells, or PBMCs.

Original data processing: Quantification of nucleated cells was approximated via reference gene primer amplification. Using immunoSEQ multiplex PCR, the repertoire was profiled, and TCRdb retains in-frame clones only, with some absent. That table gives V, J and clone size, and the DNA gave D and trimming. The profile shows tens of thousands of clones, roughly 89% of them singletons. This sequence joins TRBV4-1 and TRBJ1-5; tentatively, D is TRBD1 (6 bases). The sample taken for sequencing was peripheral blood. The clonotype originates from a human donor in a cohort sampled during active COVID-19. The CDR3, as DNA: TGCGCCAGCAGCCAAGACCCAGGGGCGGAATATCAGCCCCAGCATTTT. As protein: CASSQDPGAEYQPQHF.